The subject of this entry is one T cell receptor beta chain. Its antigen is undetermined. With 60 Vbeta and 13 Jbeta primers, the PCR was carried out. Here immunoSEQ multiplex PCR was the method, and the copy in TCRdb shows in-frame clones only, minus some. Here the sample spans over 100,000 clones, 76% being singletons. This entry comes from a study of cytomegalovirus exposure and HLA in healthy donors. Germline CDR1 reads SGHAT; CDR2 reads FQNNGV. V was clipped by 5 bases and J by 11 bases, with 13 bases between them. The CDR3 loop spans 13 amino acids. Overall study results and limits: Using the classifier, cytomegalovirus status was reportedly diagnosed with high specificity and sensitivity. The majority of CMV-associated TCR beta chains were reported as apparently HLA-restricted in a later analysis. For most TCR beta V segments, an earlier analysis put the productive rate at about 87% or about 30% of the time.

Sequenced material: PBMCs. The TCR originated in a woman aged 40 to 50 in good health and CMV-seropositive. J is TRBJ1-6 and V is TRBV11-2; D perhaps matches TRBD1 (6 bases). The CDR3 bases are TGTGCCAGCAGCCCCGGGACAAGAGCACCCCTCCACTTT. It encodes CASSPGTRAPLHF.